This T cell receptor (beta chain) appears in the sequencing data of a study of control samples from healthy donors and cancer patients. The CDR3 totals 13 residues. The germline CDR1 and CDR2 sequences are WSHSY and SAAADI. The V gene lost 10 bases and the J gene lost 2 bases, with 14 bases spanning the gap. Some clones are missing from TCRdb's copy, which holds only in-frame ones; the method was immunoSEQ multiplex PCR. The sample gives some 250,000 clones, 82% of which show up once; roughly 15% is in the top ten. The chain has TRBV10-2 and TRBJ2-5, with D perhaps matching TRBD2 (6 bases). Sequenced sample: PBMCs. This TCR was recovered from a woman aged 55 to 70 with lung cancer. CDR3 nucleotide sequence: TGCGCCACCGCCCGGGGGACTCAAGAGACCCAGTACTTC. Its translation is CATARGTQETQYF.